These 16 T cell receptor beta chains were all obtained from the same sample, sequenced in a study of blood T cell repertoires in COVID-19 (dated by TCRdb to about 2020). The protocol used for the library was the immunoSEQ multiplex PCR assay. In TCRdb, the immuneACCESS table is reduced to in-frame sequences with V and J assigned. These tables do not hold every clone; where another copy was compared, an unresolved V gene accounts for under half, and the others remain unexplained. Within this sample are about 440,000 clones, with more than 70% of them counted one time only. The top ten clones comprise roughly 12% of the sample. The specimen was peripheral blood. The receptors come from a woman aged 45-65 years with COVID-19, enrolled during active disease.

The V and J genes are TRBV27 and TRBJ2-3; 11 bases are shared with TRBD2. This CDR3 comprises 14 residues. The trim removed 5 bases at V and 14 bases at J, leaving 12 bases unmatched. Germline lookup yields CDR1 MNHEY and CDR2 SMNVEV (reference sequence). The CDR3 region is CASSPLGSGGALYF. CDR3 nucleotide sequence: TGTGCCAGCAGTCCCCTGGGTAGCGGGGGGGCGTTGTATTTT.

The chain couples TRBV7-3 to TRBJ2-1, with 12 bases matching TRBD2. Germline V gene sequence: CDR1 SGHTA, CDR2 FQGTGA. The CDR3 has 15 amino acids. Germline trimming cut 5 bases from V and 8 bases from J; bases unmatched to any gene: 7. The CDR3 bases are TGTGCCAGCAGCCCGACTAGCGGGGGACGGGATGAGCAGTTCTTC. As protein: CASSPTSGGRDEQFF.

V is TRBV30 and J is TRBJ1-6; D not certain. The ends were cut back, 2 bases at V and 0 bases at J, with 5 bases in the middle. CDR1 is GTSNPN, CDR2 SVGIG, per germline (reference sequence). There are 14 residues in the CDR3. The CDR3 DNA reads as TGTGCCTGGAGTCGGAGCTCCTATAATTCACCCCTCCACTTT. Encoded protein: CAWSRSSYNSPLHF.

This clone was seen just once. This sequence joins TRBV3-1 (or the pseudogene TRBV3-2) and TRBJ1-1, with a possible D match to TRBD1 (6 bases). Trimming pared 4 bases from V and 0 bases from J, leaving 15 bases between. CDR3 length equals 16 residues. Per the germline V gene, CDR1 is LGHDT and CDR2 is YNNKEL (reference sequence). DNA of the CDR3: TGTGCCAGCAGCCCCACCGGGACAACCTTGAACACTGAAGCTTTCTTT. This gives the protein CASSPTGTTLNTEAFF.

The chain joins TRBV7-9 to TRBJ1-6; D not certain. The CDR3 consists of 17 residues. Germline-derived CDR1 and CDR2 are SEHNR and FQNEAQ (reference sequence). V was clipped by 2 bases and J by 8 bases, with 19 bases between them. CDR3 in amino acids: CASSLQFEHGMHSPLHF. The DNA of the CDR3 is TGTGCCAGCAGCTTACAATTTGAACACGGGATGCATTCACCCCTCCACTTT.

The J gene is TRBJ2-6, the V gene TRBV7-3; maybe TRBD1 (5 bases). This CDR3 has 16 residues. Germline V gene lookup returns CDR1 SGHTA and CDR2 FQGTGA. V shed 4 bases and J shed 1 base, with 11 bases lying between them. Here the CDR3 DNA reads TGTGCCAGCAGCTCGGACACCGGTTCTGGGGCCAACGTCCTGACTTTC. Translated, it gives CASSSDTGSGANVLTF.

This clone came up once. CDR3: CASSLIPRGALNYGYTF. The CDR3 nucleotides read TGTGCCAGCAGCCTGATCCCCCGCGGAGCCCTTAACTATGGCTACACCTTC. The chain is built from TRBV27 and TRBJ1-2; D gene ambiguous. Germline V gene sequence: CDR1 MNHEY, CDR2 SMNVEV (reference sequence). CDR3 length: 17 amino acids. Trimming took 6 bases from V and 1 from J, leaving 21 bases between them.

The genes are TRBV5-4 and TRBJ1-3; possibly TRBD1 for D (6 bases). This CDR3 contains 15 residues. V was shortened by 2 bases and J by 4 bases, with 13 bases between the two germline ends. Germline V gene data show CDR1 as SGHNT and CDR2 as YYREEE (reference sequence). The chain's CDR3 is CASSFGRGYGNTIYF. CDR3 nucleotides: TGTGCCAGCAGCTTTGGAAGGGGGTACGGAAACACCATATATTTT.

Here the CDR3 reads CDSSRGGYTF. The CDR3 nucleotides are TGCGATTCAAGTCGAGGAGGCTACACCTTC. The chain joins TRBV23-1 to TRBJ1-2; D call uncertain. TRBV23-1 is treated as an ORF (open reading frame) with a function not yet certain. The CDR3 is 10 residues long.

The CDR3 is CASSPRGWAGELFF. The DNA for the CDR3 is TGTGCCAGCAGCCCCCGAGGGTGGGCCGGGGAGCTGTTTTTT. The chain combines TRBV27 with TRBJ2-2; TRBD2 might be the D (5 bases). V was cut by 6 bases and J by 6 bases, with 14 bases left in between. The CDR3 has 14 amino acids. Germline lookup yields CDR1 MNHEY and CDR2 SMNVEV (reference sequence).

The chain couples TRBV27 to TRBJ1-4; 9 bases align to TRBD1. Looked up from germline, CDR1 is MNHEY and CDR2 is SMNVEV (reference sequence). V lost 6 bases and J lost 2; bases outside the gene matches: 13. The CDR3 is 18 residues long. Here the CDR3 reads CASSKNLQGAPTNEKLFF. CDR3 DNA sequence: TGTGCCAGCAGCAAGAACCTACAGGGGGCGCCGACTAATGAAAAACTGTTTTTT.

The chain has TRBV28 and TRBJ1-1; the D gene is possibly TRBD1 (6 bases). Germline V gene data show CDR1 as MDHEN and CDR2 as SYDVKM. The CDR3 is 19 residues long. V lost 7 bases and J lost 3, with 30 bases in between. The CDR3 DNA reads TGTGCCAGCACGTTGCTGGGAACTGGGGCCTCGCCAGGGGACACTGAAGCTTTCTTT. Protein sequence: CASTLLGTGASPGDTEAFF.

This chain links TRBV4-1 with TRBJ2-2; 9 bases map to TRBD1. The CDR3 has 15 residues. With 2 bases clipped from V and 6 bases from J, the junction kept 4 bases outside the gene matches. In germline, CDR1 is MGHRA, CDR2 YSYEKL. The CDR3 loop is CASSQPHRGPGELFF. The CDR3 region has the DNA TGCGCCAGCAGCCAACCTCACAGGGGGCCCGGGGAGCTGTTTTTT.

The chain's CDR3 is CASSLGGWSSGNTIYF. The DNA of the CDR3 is TGCGCCAGCAGCTTGGGGGGCTGGAGCTCTGGAAACACCATATATTTT. The chain couples TRBV5-1 to TRBJ1-3, with D maybe TRBD1 (5 bases). V lost 0 bases, J lost 0 bases, and 10 bases lay in between. CDR1 is SGHRS, CDR2 YFSETQ, per germline. The CDR3 sequence is 16 residues long. Full variable domain (missing parts from reference TRBV5-1 and TRBJ1-3): KAGVTQTPRYLIKTRGQQVTLSCSPISGHRSVSWYQQTPGQGLQFLFEYFSETQRNKGNFPGRFSGRQFSNSRSEMNVSTLELGDSALYLCASSLGGWSSGNTIYFGEGSWLTVV.

This clone was counted many times. The chain joins TRBV9 to TRBJ1-2; 7 bases align to TRBD1. The trim removed 3 bases at V and 4 bases at J, leaving 9 bases unmatched. Looked up from germline, CDR1 is SGDLS and CDR2 is YYNGEE. The CDR3 sequence is 15 residues long. CDR3 residues: CASSAQGSGGYGYTF. DNA for the CDR3: TGTGCCAGCAGCGCACAGGGGTCGGGTGGCTATGGCTACACCTTC.

This rearrangement joins TRBV27 to TRBJ2-3, with a weak D call TRBD2 (6 bases). The CDR3 is 15 residues long. CDR1 is MNHEY, CDR2 SMNVEV, per germline (reference sequence). Between the trimmed V and J ends, which lost 5 bases and 1 base, there was a span of 13 bases. This CDR3 reads CASSPPRGGTDTQYF. CDR3 DNA: TGTGCCAGCAGTCCCCCACGCGGGGGCACAGATACGCAGTATTTT.